These 8 T cell receptor beta chains originate from one sample sequenced in a study of early stage breast cancer tumors. Sequenced by immunoSEQ multiplex PCR; TCRdb stores in-frame clones only, minus some. This repertoire shows some 58,000 clones, approximately 80% found once; its top ten account for around 3.2%. The sequencing input was blood. The receptor source for this set is a person aged 25-39 years with breast cancer.

The gene calls are TRBV4-1 and TRBJ1-1; D not resolved. This CDR3 spans 16 amino acids. The germline V gene has CDR1 MGHRA and CDR2 YSYEKL. V dropped 1 base and J dropped 4 bases, with 16 bases sitting between them. The CDR3: CASSQAVVRLSTEAFF. As DNA, the CDR3 is TGCGCCAGCAGCCAAGCCGTCGTCCGGTTGAGCACTGAAGCTTTCTTT.

This chain connects TRBV7-9 to TRBJ2-3; 8 bases are a match to TRBD1. The V gene end was trimmed by 4 bases and the J gene end by 5 bases; junction bases not matched to a gene: 11. There are 16 residues in the CDR3. The germline V gene encodes CDR1 SEHNR and CDR2 FQNEAQ (reference sequence). The CDR3 region has the DNA TGTGCCAGCAGCTCGTACTCAGGGGGCCGGGAAGATACGCAGTATTTT. Its translation is CASSSYSGGREDTQYF.

The rearrangement joins TRBV6-5 to TRBJ1-4; no reliable D call. Deletions cut 0 bases from V and 7 bases from J, with 12 bases between. This CDR3 is built from 15 residues. Germline CDR1 is MNHEY and CDR2 is SVGAGI. DNA for the CDR3: TGTGCCAGCAGTTACTCACCCGGCGTCGGTGAAAAACTGTTTTTT. It specifies CASSYSPGVGEKLFF.

The chain recombines TRBV4-2 with TRBJ1-5; D unclear. CDR1 and CDR2 (germline): LGHNA, YNFKEQ. V lost 0 bases to trimming and J lost 6 bases, with 15 bases between them. The CDR3 runs 16 residues. CDR3 sequence (DNA): TGTGCCAGCAGCCAAGATTTGGATCCCGGCTCTCAGCCCCAGCATTTT. This translates into CASSQDLDPGSQPQHF.

The CDR3 DNA follows: TGCGCCAGCAGCTTGCCGTCGGGAGAGGCAGATACGCAGTATTTT. Its protein is CASSLPSGEADTQYF. The J gene is TRBJ2-3, the V gene TRBV5-1, with D tentatively TRBD2 (6 bases). The germline gives CDR1 SGHRS, CDR2 YFSETQ. The CDR3 runs to 15 residues. V lost 1 base and J 4 bases, leaving 13 bases between the germline ends.

The genes are TRBV7-8 and TRBJ1-3; TRBD1 might be the D (6 bases). Per the germline V gene, CDR1 is SGHVS and CDR2 is FQNEAQ. The CDR3 is 14 amino acids. V shed 9 bases and J shed 0 bases, with 12 bases lying between them. The CDR3 DNA sequence: TGTGCCAGTGCCAGGGGATTCTCTGGAAACACCATATATTTT. The encoded protein is CASARGFSGNTIYF.

The V call is TRBV6-1, the J call TRBJ2-1; 14 nucleotides match TRBD2. V was pared by 4 bases and J by 10 bases, with 6 bases of the junction left unmatched. This CDR3 comprises 15 residues. Germline V gene lookup returns CDR1 MNHNS and CDR2 SASEGT. CDR3 coding DNA: TGTGCCAGCAGTGTTGGGACTAGCGGGAGCGAAGAGCAGTTCTTC. Translating it yields CASSVGTSGSEEQFF.

The rearrangement uses TRBV11-2 and TRBJ2-1; D perhaps matches TRBD2 (5 bases). V dropped 5 bases and J dropped 7 bases, with 12 bases sitting between them. This CDR3 has 13 residues. The V gene's germline CDR1 is SGHAT and CDR2 FQNNGV. For the CDR3, the DNA is TGTGCCAGCAGCCACGGACTCGTAAATGAGCAGTTCTTC. Translating it yields CASSHGLVNEQFF. The full variable domain, its missing parts supplied by reference TRBV11-2 and TRBJ2-1, is EAGVAQSPRYKIIEKRQSVAFWCNPISGHATLYWYQQILGQGPKLLIQFQNNGVVDDSQLPKDRFSAERLKGVDSTLKIQPAKLEDSAVYLCASSHGLVNEQFFGPGTRLTVL.